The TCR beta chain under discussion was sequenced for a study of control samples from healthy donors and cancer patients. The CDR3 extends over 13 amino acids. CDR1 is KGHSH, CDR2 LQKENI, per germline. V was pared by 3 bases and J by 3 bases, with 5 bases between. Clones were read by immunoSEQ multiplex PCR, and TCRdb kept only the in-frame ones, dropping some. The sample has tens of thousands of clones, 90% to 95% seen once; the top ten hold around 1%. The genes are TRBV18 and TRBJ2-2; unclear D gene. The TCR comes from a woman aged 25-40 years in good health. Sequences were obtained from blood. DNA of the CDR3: TGTGCCAGCTCACCGTCCTACACCGGGGAGCTGTTTTTT. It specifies CASSPSYTGELFF.